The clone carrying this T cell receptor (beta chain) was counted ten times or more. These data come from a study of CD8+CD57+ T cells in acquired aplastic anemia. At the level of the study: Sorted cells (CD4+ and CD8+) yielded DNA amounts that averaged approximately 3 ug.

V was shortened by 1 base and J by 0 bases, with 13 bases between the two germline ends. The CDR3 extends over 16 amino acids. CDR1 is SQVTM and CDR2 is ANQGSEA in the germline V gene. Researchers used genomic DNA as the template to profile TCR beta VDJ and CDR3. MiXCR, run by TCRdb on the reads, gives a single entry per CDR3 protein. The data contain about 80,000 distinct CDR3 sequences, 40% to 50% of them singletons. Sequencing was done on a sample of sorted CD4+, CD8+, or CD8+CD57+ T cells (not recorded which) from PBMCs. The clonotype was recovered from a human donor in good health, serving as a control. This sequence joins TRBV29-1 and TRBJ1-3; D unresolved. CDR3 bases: TGCAGCGTTGAAGGGACTCCAAACCTCTCTGGAAACACCATATATTTT. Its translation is CSVEGTPNLSGNTIYF.